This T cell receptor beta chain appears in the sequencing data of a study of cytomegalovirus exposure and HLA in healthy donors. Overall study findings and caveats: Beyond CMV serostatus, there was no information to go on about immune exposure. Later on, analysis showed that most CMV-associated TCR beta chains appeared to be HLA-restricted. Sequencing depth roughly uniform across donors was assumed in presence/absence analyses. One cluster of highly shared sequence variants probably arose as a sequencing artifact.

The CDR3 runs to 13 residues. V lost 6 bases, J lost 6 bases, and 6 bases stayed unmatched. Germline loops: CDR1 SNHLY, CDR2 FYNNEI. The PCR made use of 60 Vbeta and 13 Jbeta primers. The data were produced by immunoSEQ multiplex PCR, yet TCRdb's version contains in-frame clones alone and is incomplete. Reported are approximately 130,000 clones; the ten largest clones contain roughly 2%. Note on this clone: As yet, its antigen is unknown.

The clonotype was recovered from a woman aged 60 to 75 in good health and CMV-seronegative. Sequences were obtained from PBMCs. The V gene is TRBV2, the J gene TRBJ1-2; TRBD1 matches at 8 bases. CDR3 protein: CASSLDRGHGYTF. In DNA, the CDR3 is TGTGCCAGCAGCCTCGACAGGGGCCATGGCTACACCTTC.